This T cell receptor (beta chain) was identified during a study of shared clonotypes between healthy human individuals. Whole-study context: Per-donor plates numbered three CD4 naive, three CD4 memory, two CD8 naive and one CD8 memory. Overall study findings and caveats: Of the naive CD4 clonotypes, about 5.4% were shared across a handful of donors.

Here immunoSEQ multiplex PCR was the method, and the copy in TCRdb shows in-frame clones only, minus some. The sample consists of roughly 640,000 clones, around 67% of them appearing once. Losses at the gene ends were 4 bases for V and 6 bases for J; bases not matched to a gene: 11. CDR3 size: 15 residues. Germline V gives CDR1 LNHDA, CDR2 SQIVND (reference sequence). A word on this clone: The antigen is undetermined.

Source material: memory CD4+ T cells sorted from blood. Specified subset: CD45RA-negative fraction. The sequence came from a woman aged 25-40 years in good health. The rearrangement joins TRBV19 to TRBJ2-7; 8 nucleotides agree with TRBD1. The CDR3 sequence: CASSTLGTGRSEQYF. CDR3 nucleotides: TGTGCCAGTAGTACCCTCGGGACAGGACGATCCGAGCAGTACTTC.